These 22 T cell receptor beta chains were sequenced from one sample in a study of spatial heterogeneity in lung cancer. As for time point: blood at routine non-recurrence follow-up after resection. A single record per CDR3 protein comes from TCRdb applying MiXCR to the 5' RACE reads. The profile shows some 30,000 distinct CDR3 sequences, 5.4% of them singletons. Sequencing used PBMCs, obtained at follow-up. Receptors were obtained from a female donor with early-stage non-small cell lung cancer.

V is TRBV21-1 and J is TRBJ1-6; the table's D call of TRBD1 was not tested on the DNA. TRBV21-1 is a pseudogene segment. This CDR3 has 15 residues. The CDR3 region has the DNA TGTGCCAGCAGACGGGTGGACAGGCATGGATCACCCCTCCACTTT. It translates to CASRRVDRHGSPLHF.

The chain employs TRBV7-3 and TRBJ2-1; perhaps TRBD2 as D (6 bases). Between the trimmed V and J ends, which lost 5 bases and 7 bases, there was a span of 15 bases. The germline V gene encodes CDR1 SGHTA and CDR2 FQGTGA. The CDR3 spans 14 residues. The chain's CDR3 is CASSPGGDLNEQFF. The CDR3 nucleotides are TGTGCCAGCAGCCCCGGGGGAGATCTGAATGAGCAGTTCTTC.

This clonotype has at least ten counts. J is TRBJ2-5 and V is TRBV19; 11 nucleotides agree with TRBD2. CDR1 and CDR2 (germline): LNHDA, SQIVND (reference sequence). The ends lost 10 bases at V and 2 bases at J; junction bases unmatched: 6. The CDR3 has 14 amino acids. This CDR3 is CATPGTSGQETQYF. CDR3 bases: TGTGCCACCCCAGGGACTAGCGGACAAGAGACCCAGTACTTC.

This clonotype was counted ten times or more. This chain joins TRBV7-9 and TRBJ2-2; tentative D call: TRBD1 (5 bases). In germline, CDR1 is SEHNR, CDR2 FQNEAQ (reference sequence). The CDR3 has 13 amino acids. The V end was cut by 8 bases, the J end by 4 bases, with 11 bases between. The CDR3: CASGVTGTGELFF. DNA for the CDR3: TGTGCCAGCGGGGTCACAGGCACCGGGGAGCTGTTTTTT.

This clonotype appeared many times. The rearrangement uses TRBV4-1 and TRBJ1-2; the D is unclear. The V and J ends lost 0 bases and 8 bases respectively, with 16 bases between them. The CDR3 loop spans 15 amino acids. Germline loops: CDR1 MGHRA, CDR2 YSYEKL. In DNA form, the CDR3 reads TGCGCCAGCAGCCAAGATCTCGGGGTTAATGAGGGCTACACCTTC. This translates into CASSQDLGVNEGYTF.

This clonotype was detected ten times or more. The rearrangement links TRBV28 to TRBJ1-2; 7 bases fit TRBD1. J gave up 3 bases and V 7 bases, and 5 bases lay outside the gene matches. In germline, CDR1 is MDHEN, CDR2 SYDVKM. The CDR3 spans 13 residues. The CDR3, as DNA: TGTGCCAGCACGGACAGGTCGGACTATGGCTACACCTTC. Translation: CASTDRSDYGYTF.

This clonotype was counted a few times. The rearrangement uses TRBV5-1 and TRBJ2-2; D is perhaps TRBD2 (6 bases). This CDR3 comprises 15 residues. Looked up from germline, CDR1 is SGHRS and CDR2 is YFSETQ. Trimming took off 4 bases at V and 5 bases at J, with 15 bases between the two ends. In DNA, the CDR3 is TGCGCCAGCAGCGCCGGGGCCGGGGGTACCGGGGAGCTGTTTTTT. Translation gives CASSAGAGGTGELFF.

This clonotype appeared a few times. V and J are TRBV7-2 and TRBJ2-2; TRBD2 might be the D (6 bases). CDR3 size: 15 residues. The ends were cut back, 4 bases at V and 4 bases at J, with 13 bases in the middle. Looked up from germline, CDR1 is SGHTA and CDR2 is FQGNSA. The CDR3 DNA reads TGTGCCAGCAGCTCGGGACTTCATGTCACCGGGGAGCTGTTTTTT. This gives the protein CASSSGLHVTGELFF.

This chain uses TRBV20-1 with TRBJ1-5, with a weak D call TRBD1 (5 bases). CDR1 is DFQATT and CDR2 is SNEGSKA in the germline V gene (reference sequence). The CDR3 has 13 amino acids. V was clipped by 2 bases and J by 4 bases, with 9 bases between them. DNA of the CDR3: TGCAGTGCTAGAACGGGGGGAAATCAGCCCCAGCATTTT. This codes for CSARTGGNQPQHF.

This clonotype was observed many times. The chain employs TRBV7-2 and TRBJ1-6; 10 nucleotides line up with TRBD1. Trimming removed 0 bases from V and 11 bases from J; junction bases left unmatched: 1. Germline V gene data show CDR1 as SGHTA and CDR2 as FQGNSA. The CDR3 sequence is 14 residues long. In nucleotides, the CDR3 is TGTGCCAGCAGCTTAGCGGGGACAGGGGCACCCCTCCACTTT. Its protein is CASSLAGTGAPLHF.

This clonotype was recorded many times. This chain connects TRBV5-1 to TRBJ2-5; D ambiguous. The CDR3 extends over 13 amino acids. Germline CDR1 reads SGHRS; CDR2 reads YFSETQ. Trimming removed 1 base from V and 2 bases from J, with 6 bases in between. CDR3 protein: CASSLFGQETQYF. The CDR3 DNA is TGCGCCAGCAGCTTGTTCGGACAAGAGACCCAGTACTTC. Based on the CDR3 plus reference TRBV5-1 and TRBJ2-5, the full variable domain is KAGVTQTPRYLIKTRGQQVTLSCSPISGHRSVSWYQQTPGQGLQFLFEYFSETQRNKGNFPGRFSGRQFSNSRSEMNVSTLELGDSALYLCASSLFGQETQYFGPGTRLLVL.

This clonotype was counted ten times or more. This chain connects TRBV5-4 to TRBJ1-2; 11 positions agree with TRBD1. Germline V gives CDR1 SGHNT, CDR2 YYREEE (reference sequence). There are 16 residues in the CDR3. The J segment lost 4 bases and the V segment lost 3 bases, leaving 8 bases of the junction unmatched. The CDR3 reads CASSSGGTGGTYGYTF. The CDR3 DNA is TGTGCCAGCAGCTCCGGAGGGACAGGGGGTACCTATGGCTACACCTTC. Full variable domain (rest looked up from reference TRBV5-4 and TRBJ1-2): ETGVTQSPTHLIKTRGQQVTLRCSSQSGHNTVSWYQQALGQGPQFIFQYYREEENGRGNFPPRFSGLQFPNYSSELNVNALELDDSALYLCASSSGGTGGTYGYTFGSGTRLTVV.

This clonotype was observed at least ten times. The chain carries TRBV2 and TRBJ1-5, with 8 bases lining up with TRBD1. Trimming at V came to 6 bases and at J to 7 bases, leaving 11 bases not matched to a gene. Germline V gene data show CDR1 as SNHLY and CDR2 as FYNNEI. This CDR3 region has 15 residues. The CDR3 loop is CASSGGQGGGQPQHF. CDR3 coding DNA: TGTGCCAGCAGCGGCGGACAGGGCGGGGGACAGCCCCAGCATTTT.

This clonotype is large (0.1 to 1%). The chain couples TRBV2 to TRBJ1-1; D perhaps matches TRBD1 (5 bases). Germline V gene sequence: CDR1 SNHLY, CDR2 FYNNEI. The CDR3 has 13 residues. Trimming removed 6 bases from V and 2 bases from J, with 10 bases in between. DNA for the CDR3: TGTGCCAGCAGGTCGACAGTCAACACTGAAGCTTTCTTT. It specifies CASRSTVNTEAFF.

This clonotype has ten or more counts. The rearrangement uses TRBV20-1 and TRBJ2-7; TRBD2 is a possible D gene (5 bases). This CDR3 comprises 17 residues. The germline V gene has CDR1 DFQATT and CDR2 SNEGSKA (reference sequence). V lost 6 bases and J 5 bases, leaving 29 bases between the germline ends. The CDR3 coding sequence is TGCAGTGCCGCATCAGGATCCGGAATTGGGAGTCGAAACGAGCAGTACTTC. The encoded protein is CSAASGSGIGSRNEQYF.

This clonotype was observed many times. The V call is TRBV6-6, the J call TRBJ2-7; 10 nucleotides line up with TRBD1. This CDR3 contains 16 residues. CDR1 and CDR2 from the germline V gene are MNHNY and SVGAGI (reference sequence). Unmatched junction bases numbered 8, after V lost 6 bases and J lost 0 bases. The CDR3 loop is CASSFGQGVSSYEQYF. For the CDR3, the DNA is TGTGCCAGCAGCTTTGGACAGGGGGTTAGCTCCTACGAGCAGTACTTC.

The chain recombines TRBV12-3 or TRBV12-4 with TRBJ2-2; D might be TRBD2 (5 bases). The ends were cut back, 2 bases at V and 8 bases at J, with 12 bases in the middle. The CDR3 loop spans 14 amino acids. CDR3: CASSLRGYAGELFF. The CDR3, as DNA: TGTGCCAGCAGTTTACGCGGGTACGCTGGGGAGCTGTTTTTT.

This clonotype was counted at least ten times. This chain uses TRBV7-2 with TRBJ1-1, with TRBD1 identical over 7 bases. The CDR3 spans 14 residues. Losses at the gene ends were 5 bases for V and 6 bases for J; bases not matched to a gene: 9. The germline gives CDR1 SGHTA, CDR2 FQGNSA. The CDR3 here is CASSGDGTVPEAFF. The CDR3 DNA reads as TGTGCCAGCAGCGGCGATGGGACAGTACCTGAAGCTTTCTTT.

The table lists this clonotype with many counts. The chain recombines TRBV6-1 with TRBJ2-7; D gene ambiguous. Trimming left V 6 bases short and J 3 bases short, with 12 bases between. Germline CDR1 is MNHNS and CDR2 is SASEGT. There are 13 residues in the CDR3. The CDR3 DNA sequence: TGTGCCAGCAGCGTGAAGTCCGGCTACGAGCAGTACTTC. Translating gives CASSVKSGYEQYF.

This clonotype appeared many times. CDR3 protein: CASSLGTHPEETQYF. The CDR3 DNA reads TGTGCCAGCAGTTTAGGGACTCACCCTGAAGAGACCCAGTACTTC. This rearrangement joins TRBV12-3 or TRBV12-4 to TRBJ2-5, with D maybe TRBD2 (5 bases). V lost 1 base, J lost 3 bases, and 12 bases lay in between. There are 15 residues in the CDR3.

This clonotype occurred many times. The J gene is TRBJ1-2, the V gene TRBV28; 9 bases map to TRBD1. J lost 6 bases, V lost 7 bases, and 9 bases had no gene match. The CDR3 is 14 amino acids. Germline CDR1 MDHEN, CDR2 SYDVKM. As DNA, the CDR3 is TGTGCCAGCACCGTGACAGGGGGAAGCCATGGCTACACCTTC. Translating gives CASTVTGGSHGYTF.

Sample share makes this clonotype medium-sized. The genes are TRBV29-1 and TRBJ2-5; 7 nucleotides agree with TRBD2. Germline values: CDR1 SQVTM, CDR2 ANQGSEA. After removal of 4 bases from V and 5 bases from J, the junction contained 7 bases not matched to a gene. There are 13 residues in the CDR3. CDR3: CSVVAGVSETQYF. CDR3 DNA: TGCAGCGTTGTTGCGGGAGTTTCCGAGACCCAGTACTTC.